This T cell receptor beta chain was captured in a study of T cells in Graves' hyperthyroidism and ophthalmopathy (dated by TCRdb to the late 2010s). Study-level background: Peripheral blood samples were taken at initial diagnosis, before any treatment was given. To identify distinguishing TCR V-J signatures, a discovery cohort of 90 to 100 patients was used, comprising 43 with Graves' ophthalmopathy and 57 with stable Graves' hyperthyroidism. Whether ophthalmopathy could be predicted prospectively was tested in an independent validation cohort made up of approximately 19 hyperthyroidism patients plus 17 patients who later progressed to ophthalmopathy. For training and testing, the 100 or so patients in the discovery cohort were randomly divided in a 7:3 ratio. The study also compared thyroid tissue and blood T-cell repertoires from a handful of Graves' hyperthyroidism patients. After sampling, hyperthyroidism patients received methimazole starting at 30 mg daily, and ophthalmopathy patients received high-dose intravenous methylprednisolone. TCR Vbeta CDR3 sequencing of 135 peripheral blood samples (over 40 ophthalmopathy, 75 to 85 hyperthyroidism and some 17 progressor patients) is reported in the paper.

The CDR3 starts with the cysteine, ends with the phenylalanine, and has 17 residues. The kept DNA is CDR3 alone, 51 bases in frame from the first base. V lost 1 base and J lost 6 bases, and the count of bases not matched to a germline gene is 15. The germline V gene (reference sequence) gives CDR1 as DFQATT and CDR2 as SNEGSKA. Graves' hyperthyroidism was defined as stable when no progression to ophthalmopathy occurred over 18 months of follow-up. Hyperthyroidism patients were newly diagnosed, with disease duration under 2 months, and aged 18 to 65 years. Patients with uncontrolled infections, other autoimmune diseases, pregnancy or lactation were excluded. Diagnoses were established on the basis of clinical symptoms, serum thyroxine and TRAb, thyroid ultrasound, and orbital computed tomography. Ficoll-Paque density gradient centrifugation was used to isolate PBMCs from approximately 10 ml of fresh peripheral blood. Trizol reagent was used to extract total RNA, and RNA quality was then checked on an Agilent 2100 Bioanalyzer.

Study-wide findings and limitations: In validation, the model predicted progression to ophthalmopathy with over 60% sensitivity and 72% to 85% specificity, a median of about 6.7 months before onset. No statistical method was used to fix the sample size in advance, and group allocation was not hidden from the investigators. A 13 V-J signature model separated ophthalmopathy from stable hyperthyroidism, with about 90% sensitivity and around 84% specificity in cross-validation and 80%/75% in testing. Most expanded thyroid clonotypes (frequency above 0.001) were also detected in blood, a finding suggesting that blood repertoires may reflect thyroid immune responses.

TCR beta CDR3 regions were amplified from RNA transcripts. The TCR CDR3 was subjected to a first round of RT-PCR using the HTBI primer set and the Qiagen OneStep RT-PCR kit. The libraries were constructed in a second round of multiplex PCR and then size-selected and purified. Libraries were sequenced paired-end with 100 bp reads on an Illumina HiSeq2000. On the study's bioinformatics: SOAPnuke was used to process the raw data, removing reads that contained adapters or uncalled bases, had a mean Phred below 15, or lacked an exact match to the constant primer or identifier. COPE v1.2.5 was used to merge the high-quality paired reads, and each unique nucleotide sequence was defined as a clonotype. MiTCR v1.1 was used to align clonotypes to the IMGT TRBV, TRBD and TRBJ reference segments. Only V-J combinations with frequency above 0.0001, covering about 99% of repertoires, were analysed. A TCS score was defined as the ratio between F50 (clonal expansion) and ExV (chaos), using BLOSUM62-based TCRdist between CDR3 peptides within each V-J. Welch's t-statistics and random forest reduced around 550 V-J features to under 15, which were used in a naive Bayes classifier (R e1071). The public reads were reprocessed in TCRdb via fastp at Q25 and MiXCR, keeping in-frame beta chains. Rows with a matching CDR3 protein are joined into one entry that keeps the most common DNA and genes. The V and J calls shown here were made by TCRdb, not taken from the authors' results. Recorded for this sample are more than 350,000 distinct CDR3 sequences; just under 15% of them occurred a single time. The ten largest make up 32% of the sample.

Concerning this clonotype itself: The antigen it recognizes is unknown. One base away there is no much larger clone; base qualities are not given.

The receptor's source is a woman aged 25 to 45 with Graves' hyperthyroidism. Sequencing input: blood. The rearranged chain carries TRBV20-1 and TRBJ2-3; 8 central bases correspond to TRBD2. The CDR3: CSARAVSGASGSDTQYF. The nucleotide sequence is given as TGCAGTGCTAGAGCCGTGTCTGGGGCTAGCGGGTCGGATACGCAGTATTTT.